This entry features one T cell receptor (beta chain) sequence. The antigen is not known. V lost 3 bases and J lost 1, with 13 bases in between. Per germline, CDR1 SGHRS and CDR2 YFSETQ. The CDR3 is made up of 15 amino acids. This sample was included in a study of OX40 agonist ivuxolimab in advanced cancers. Study-wide background: It was ivuxolimab, an agonistic anti-OX40 (CD134) antibody, that patients were treated with. Findings of the study overall: Expanded clones belonging to CD8+ T cells outnumbered, on average, those of CD4+. The work left the antigen specificity of expanded peripheral T cells undetermined.

Measured with immunoSEQ multiplex PCR; TCRdb has only the in-frame clones, and not every one. This table holds 90,000 to 100,000 clones, 75% to 90% found once. The sequencing used CD4+ or CD8+ T cells sorted from blood, collected in a trial of the OX40 agonist ivuxolimab. The chain combines TRBV5-1 with TRBJ1-1, with unresolved D. The receptor's source is an adult with an advanced solid tumor such as melanoma, head and neck, liver or kidney cancer. CDR3 bases: TGCGCCAGCAGCTCCACCTCGGCGGGGAACACTGAAGCTTTCTTT. Amino acids: CASSSTSAGNTEAFF.